This TCR beta chain was recorded in a study of control samples from healthy donors and cancer patients. The data were produced by immunoSEQ multiplex PCR, yet TCRdb's version contains in-frame clones alone and is incomplete. The sample shows 95,000 to 150,000 clones, approximately 89% of them seen only once. This CDR3 comprises 21 residues. Germline V gives CDR1 MDHEN, CDR2 SYDVKM. Trimming shortened V by 6 bases and J by 5 bases, and 38 bases separated the two germline ends. This clonotype was sampled from a woman between 18 and 29 years old in good health. V usage is TRBV28 and J usage is TRBJ2-7, with D maybe TRBD1 (6 bases). Sequencing was carried out using blood. CDR3 nucleotide sequence: TGTGCCAGCAGCCGCTACCTACCGTACGCGTCCGGACGTAAAAACAGGGACGAGCAGTACTTC. It codes for CASSRYLPYASGRKNRDEQYF. Complete variable domain (other parts from reference TRBV28 and TRBJ2-7): DVKVTQSSRYLVKRTGEKVFLECVQDMDHENMFWYRQDPGLGLRLIYFSYDVKMKEKGDIPEGYSVSREKKERFSLILESASTNQTSMYLCASSRYLPYASGRKNRDEQYFGPGTRLTVT.